The entry below describes one T cell receptor beta chain. Its antigen is unidentified. With 60 Vbeta and 13 Jbeta primers, the PCR was carried out. In the authors' methods: Counted up in a later analysis, unique TCR beta chains came to some 82 million, with around 10 million shared. Measured with immunoSEQ multiplex PCR; TCRdb has only the in-frame clones, and not every one. V, J and clone size are those of that table, while D and trimming were read from the DNA. The sample's table shows approximately 76,000 clones. This entry belongs to a study of cytomegalovirus exposure and HLA in healthy donors. Study-level points and caveats: For most TCR sequences rarity was the rule, although some public TCRs occurred in many donors.

CDR3 length: 14 amino acids. Per the germline V gene, CDR1 is SGDLS and CDR2 is YYNGEE. V gave up 4 bases and J gave up 5 bases; unmatched junction bases: 7. Specimen: PBMCs. The chain recombines TRBV9 with TRBJ1-1; 8 bases are shared with TRBD1. The TCR was taken from a man between 18 and 29 years old in good health and CMV-seropositive. The CDR3 reads CASSLQQGGTEAFF. CDR3 in DNA: TGTGCCAGCAGCCTACAACAGGGGGGTACTGAAGCTTTCTTT.